The 13 T cell receptor beta chains below were found in one sample sequenced in a study of blood T cell repertoires in COVID-19. Only in-frame clones appear in the TCRdb table, and some are missing; sequencing was by immunoSEQ multiplex PCR. The table has 200,000 to 250,000 clones, around 80% seen once. Input material: peripheral blood. The receptors were sampled from a woman in her 70s with acute or convalescent COVID-19.

This clone was picked up a small number of times. This chain joins TRBV6-5 and TRBJ2-3; 7 bases are a match to TRBD2. Germline lookup yields CDR1 MNHEY and CDR2 SVGAGI. V lost 4 bases and J lost 0; bases outside the gene matches: 1. This CDR3 has 14 residues. In DNA form, the CDR3 reads TGTGCCAGCAGTTTGCGGGGGAGCACAGATACGCAGTATTTT. This sequence encodes CASSLRGSTDTQYF.

This chain links TRBV7-6 with TRBJ2-5; D perhaps matches TRBD2 (6 bases). V was clipped by 2 bases and J by 5 bases, with 12 bases between them. Germline loops: CDR1 SGHVS, CDR2 FNYEAQ. This CDR3 spans 14 amino acids. The CDR3 loop reads CASSLWGERETQYF. The CDR3 DNA reads TGTGCCAGCAGCTTATGGGGGGAGCGGGAGACCCAGTACTTC.

The rearrangement uses TRBV3-1 (or the pseudogene TRBV3-2) and TRBJ2-5, with D possibly TRBD1 on 5 matching bases. The CDR3 extends over 14 amino acids. Germline V gives CDR1 LGHDT, CDR2 YNNKEL (reference sequence). V gave up 0 bases and J gave up 2 bases, with 7 bases separating them. The CDR3 loop is CASSQDPGQETQYF. Here the CDR3 DNA reads TGTGCCAGCAGCCAAGACCCAGGGCAAGAGACCCAGTACTTC.

The chain carries TRBV19 and TRBJ1-1; possibly TRBD1 for D (5 bases). Germline CDR1 LNHDA, CDR2 SQIVND (reference sequence). The length of the CDR3 is 13 residues. The ends were cut back, 3 bases at V and 5 bases at J, with 10 bases in the middle. CDR3 region: CASSIIRETEAFF. CDR3 DNA sequence: TGTGCCAGTAGTATTATCAGGGAAACTGAAGCTTTCTTT.

Comments on this clone: This CDR3 is also generated by other DNA sequences in the sample. Written as DNA, the CDR3 is TGTGCCAGCAGTCCCGGGACAGGCAATCAGCCCCAGCATTTT. Amino acid sequence: CASSPGTGNQPQHF. The rearrangement joins TRBV7-2 to TRBJ1-5; 7 bases map to TRBD1. The CDR3 has 14 residues. With 6 bases clipped from V and 2 bases from J, the junction kept 4 bases outside the gene matches. Germline V gives CDR1 SGHTA, CDR2 FQGNSA.

The chain combines TRBV10-3 with TRBJ1-1; 7 bases are shared with TRBD1. V lost 7 bases, J lost 1 base, and 3 bases stayed unmatched. Looked up from germline, CDR1 is ENHRY and CDR2 is SYGVKD. This CDR3 is 13 amino acids long. The CDR3 reads CAIIGQENTEAFF. CDR3 bases: TGTGCCATCATAGGACAGGAGAACACTGAAGCTTTCTTT.

The genes are TRBV5-1 and TRBJ1-1, with 9 bases matching TRBD1. The length of the CDR3 is 16 residues. V lost 3 bases to trimming and J lost 5 bases; unmatched junction nucleotides: 11. The germline V gene has CDR1 SGHRS and CDR2 YFSETQ. The CDR3 sequence: CASSSPGTGRSTEAFF. Here the CDR3 DNA reads TGCGCCAGCAGCTCACCCGGGACAGGGAGGTCTACTGAAGCTTTCTTT.

The gene calls are TRBV5-8 and TRBJ2-1, with D perhaps TRBD1 (6 bases). The V gene's germline CDR1 is SGHTS and CDR2 YDEGEE. CDR3 length: 16 amino acids. V lost 0 bases and J lost 0, with 10 bases in between. The CDR3 nucleotides read TGTGCCAGCAGCTTGGGAGGGACAATCTCCTACAATGAGCAGTTCTTC. It encodes CASSLGGTISYNEQFF.

The chain uses TRBV6-5 and TRBJ2-7; tentative D call: TRBD1 (5 bases). This CDR3 spans 14 amino acids. Germline V lookup: CDR1 MNHEY, CDR2 SVGAGI. Trimming left V 0 bases short and J 6 bases short, with 12 bases between. This CDR3 reads CASSYSAGQTEQYF. CDR3 in DNA: TGTGCCAGCAGTTACTCAGCAGGGCAGACCGAGCAGTACTTC.

The CDR3 protein is CASSPTTGRETQYF. The CDR3 nucleotides are TGTGCCAGCTCACCAACCACAGGGAGAGAGACCCAGTACTTC. The V call is TRBV18, the J call TRBJ2-5; perhaps TRBD1 as D (6 bases). The CDR3 runs to 14 residues. Trimming took 2 bases from V and 4 from J, leaving 11 bases between them. Germline V lookup: CDR1 KGHSH, CDR2 LQKENI.

The J gene is TRBJ2-3, the V gene TRBV4-1, with 7 bases that match TRBD1. The V segment lost 2 bases and the J segment 1 base; nucleotides outside the gene matches: 6. The V gene's germline CDR1 is MGHRA and CDR2 YSYEKL. This CDR3 is built from 16 residues. The CDR3: CASSQSGTARTDTQYF. Written as DNA, the CDR3 is TGCGCCAGCAGCCAATCCGGGACAGCCCGCACAGATACGCAGTATTTT.

This clone was counted only a few times. The rearrangement links TRBV4-1 to TRBJ2-1, with 8 bases that match TRBD2. This CDR3 has 16 amino acids. CDR1 MGHRA and CDR2 YSYEKL come from the germline V gene. J was trimmed by 6 bases and V by 0 bases; bases with no gene match: 7. As DNA, the CDR3 is TGCGCCAGCAGCCAAGATCTGGCGGGGGGCCGCAATGAGCAGTTCTTC. Translated, it gives CASSQDLAGGRNEQFF.

The chain links TRBV6-4 to TRBJ2-2; D not certain. The CDR3 is 13 amino acids. CDR1 and CDR2 from the germline V gene are MRHNA and SNTAGT. Trimming cost V 6 bases and J 1 base, with 6 bases left between them. This CDR3 is CASRRQNTGELFF. Here the CDR3 DNA reads TGTGCCAGCAGACGACAGAACACCGGGGAGCTGTTTTTT.